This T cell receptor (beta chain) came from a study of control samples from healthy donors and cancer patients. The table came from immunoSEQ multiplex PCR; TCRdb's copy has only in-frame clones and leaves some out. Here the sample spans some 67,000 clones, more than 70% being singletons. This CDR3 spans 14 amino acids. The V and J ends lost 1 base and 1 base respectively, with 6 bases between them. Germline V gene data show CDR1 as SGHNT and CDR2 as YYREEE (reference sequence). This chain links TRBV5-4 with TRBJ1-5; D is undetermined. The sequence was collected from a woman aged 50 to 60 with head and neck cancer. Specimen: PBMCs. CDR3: CASSLRGSNQPQHF. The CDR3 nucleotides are TGTGCCAGCAGCTTGCGTGGCAGCAATCAGCCCCAGCATTTT.